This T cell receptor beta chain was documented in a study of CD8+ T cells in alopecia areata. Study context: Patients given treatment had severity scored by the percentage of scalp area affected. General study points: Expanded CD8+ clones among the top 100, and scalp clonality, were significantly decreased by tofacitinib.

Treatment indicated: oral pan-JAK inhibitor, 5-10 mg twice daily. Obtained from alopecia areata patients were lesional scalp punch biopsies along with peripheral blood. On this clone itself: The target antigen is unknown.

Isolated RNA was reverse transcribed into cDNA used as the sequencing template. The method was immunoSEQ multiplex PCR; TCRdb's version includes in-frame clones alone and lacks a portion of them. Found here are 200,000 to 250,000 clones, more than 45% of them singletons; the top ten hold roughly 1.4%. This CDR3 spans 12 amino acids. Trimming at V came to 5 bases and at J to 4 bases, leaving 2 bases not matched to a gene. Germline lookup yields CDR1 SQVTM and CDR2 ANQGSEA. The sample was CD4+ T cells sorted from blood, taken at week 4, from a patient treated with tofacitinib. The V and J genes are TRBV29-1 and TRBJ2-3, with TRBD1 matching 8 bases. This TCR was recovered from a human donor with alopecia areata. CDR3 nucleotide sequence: TGCAGCGTTCGACAGGGGCCAGATACGCAGTATTTT. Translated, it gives CSVRQGPDTQYF.